The present T cell receptor (beta chain) was sequenced within a study of blood T cell repertoires in COVID-19. Overall study context: PBMCs, B-cell-depleted T cells, or T cells provided the cDNA or gDNA that made up the material.

V lost 4 bases and J lost 4; bases outside the gene matches: 8. Germline V CDR1 and CDR2: SGHVS, FQNEAQ. The CDR3 loop spans 16 amino acids. The data were produced by immunoSEQ multiplex PCR, yet TCRdb's version contains in-frame clones alone and is incomplete. This table holds about 300,000 clones, around 85% found once. While infection was still active, Seattle patients were enrolled and then followed longitudinally. V usage is TRBV7-8 and J usage is TRBJ2-7; 12 nucleotides agree with TRBD2. The sample taken for sequencing was peripheral blood. This TCR derives from a human donor with COVID-19, enrolled during active disease. The donor label of this sample is uncertain. Here the CDR3 reads CASSWPPGLAGYEQYF. The CDR3 coding sequence is TGTGCCAGCAGCTGGCCGCCGGGACTAGCGGGTTACGAGCAGTACTTC.